The source of this T cell receptor (beta chain) is a study of human T cells and chemical hapten exposure. Background on the study: The patient population, which was mostly female, had alopecia areata, totalis or universalis.

General study findings and limits: Donors had alopecia, so their immune response may differ from healthy people's.

Time point described: patch test 2, 6 weeks after DPC sensitization. The treatment denotes: therapeutic diphenylcyclopropenone sensitization with weekly scalp DPC. Suited to DPC and affected by alopecia, the donors ranged from 18 to 70 years old. Concerning this clonotype itself: The antigen remains undetermined.

TCRdb reprocessed the RACE reads with MiXCR, giving one entry per CDR3 protein. The sample carries more than 85,000 distinct CDR3 sequences, approximately 10% recorded once. This receptor was obtained from a man in his forties with alopecia areata. Some clones in this sample may be carry-over from other donors' samples. The sample consisted of whole blood, taken in connection with sensitization to the hapten diphenylcyclopropenone (DPC).

The DNA for the CDR3 is TGTGCCATCAGTGAGCCAGGGACTAGCGGACGCACAGATACGCAGTATTTT. Amino acids: CAISEPGTSGRTDTQYF. V gene TRBV10-3 combines with J gene TRBJ2-3; 11 bases fit TRBD2. This CDR3 is built from 17 residues. Germline values: CDR1 ENHRY, CDR2 SYGVKD. The junction had 5 bases not matched to a gene; V was cut back by 2 bases and J by 1 base.